This TCR beta chain stems from a study of neurological immune-mediated disorders. Whole-study findings and limits: Private repertoires in all groups were suggested, as expanded clones shared no CDR3 amino acid sequences across subjects.

Time point of the sample: technical triplicate 3. The study built unsorted libraries from 2 million PBMCs kept at -80 C. The CDR3 contains 15 residues. Germline trimming cut 6 bases from V and 6 bases from J; bases unmatched to any gene: 10. 5'RACE with 10-nucleotide random UMIs produced the cDNA. TCRdb reanalysed the 5' RACE reads using MiXCR and keeps one entry per CDR3 protein. The table shows under 45,000 distinct CDR3 sequences, with around a fifth occurring only once. This clonotype was counted many times. The antigen remains undetermined. This chain uses TRBV12-3 or TRBV12-4 with TRBJ1-1; TRBD1 matches at 10 bases. The sequence derives from a man aged 55 to 70 with HTLV-1-associated myelopathy (HAM/TSP). Material for sequencing was PBMCs. The CDR3 loop is CASRSLTGGLAEAFF. In DNA form, the CDR3 reads TGTGCCAGCAGATCCCTGACAGGGGGCTTGGCTGAAGCTTTCTTT.